The following is a T cell receptor (beta chain) sequence with its context. TCRdb's copy holds only in-frame clones and misses some; the assay was immunoSEQ multiplex PCR. The table shows roughly 80,000 clones, with roughly 86% occurring only once. This specimen comes from a study of blood T cell repertoires in COVID-19. The sequenced material came from peripheral blood. The clonotype was recovered from a human donor in a cohort sampled during active COVID-19.

The CDR3 reads CASSLVAGVYTEAFF. The CDR3 DNA is TGCGCCAGCAGCTTGGTAGCAGGGGTGTACACTGAAGCTTTCTTT. The gene calls are TRBV5-1 and TRBJ1-1; maybe TRBD1 (6 bases). The CDR3 runs 15 residues. The V end was cut by 0 bases, the J end by 3 bases, with 12 bases between. Germline V CDR1 and CDR2: SGHRS, YFSETQ. The full variable domain, in which reference TRBV5-1 and TRBJ1-1 provide the parts outside the CDR3, is KAGVTQTPRYLIKTRGQQVTLSCSPISGHRSVSWYQQTPGQGLQFLFEYFSETQRNKGNFPGRFSGRQFSNSRSEMNVSTLELGDSALYLCASSLVAGVYTEAFFGQGTRLTVV.